This entry features one TCR beta chain sequence. The antigen remains unidentified. This sample was included in a study of Ad26.COV2.S vaccination and SARS-CoV-2 variants. About the research overall: The donor belonged to the COV1001 Ad26.COV2.S trial arm. Once, or twice with 56 days between doses, Ad26.COV2.S was given intramuscularly. Regarding the study as a whole: In TCR breadth and depth analyses, total T cell responses may have been underestimated. Vaccine recipients surpassed placebo recipients in spike-specific TCR breadth.

The CDR3 has 16 residues. The V and J ends lost 7 bases and 3 bases respectively, with 22 bases between them. Germline V gene sequence: CDR1 MNHEY, CDR2 SMNVEV (reference sequence). Treatment here: over 15 received Ad26.COV2.S at low or high dose, single or two shots; 5 received placebo; per-sample allocation not given. The investigators took samples on day 63 after the first vaccine or placebo injection. Generated by immunoSEQ multiplex PCR, the TCRdb table keeps only in-frame clones and is missing some. The sample includes about 350,000 clones, about 87% seen only once; the top ten take approximately 5.9%.

The gene calls are TRBV27 and TRBJ2-7; tentatively, D is TRBD2 (6 bases). This clonotype originated in a person between 18 and 60 years old who received the Ad26.COV2.S COVID-19 vaccine or a placebo. Source: peripheral blood, taken in a trial of Ad26.COV2.S vaccine versus placebo. As DNA, the CDR3 is TGTGCCAGCACTCATCGACCGGGACTTAACGACTACGAGCAGTACTTC. This codes for CASTHRPGLNDYEQYF.